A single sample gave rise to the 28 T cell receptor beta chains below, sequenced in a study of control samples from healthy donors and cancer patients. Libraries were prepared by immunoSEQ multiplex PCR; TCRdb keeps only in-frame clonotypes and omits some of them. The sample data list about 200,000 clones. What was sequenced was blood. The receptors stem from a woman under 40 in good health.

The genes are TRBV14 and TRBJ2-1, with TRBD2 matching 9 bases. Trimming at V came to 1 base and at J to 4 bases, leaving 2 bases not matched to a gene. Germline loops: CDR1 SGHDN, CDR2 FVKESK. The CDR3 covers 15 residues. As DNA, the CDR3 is TGTGCCAGCAGCCAAGTTCTAGCGGGGTACAATGAGCAGTTCTTC. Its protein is CASSQVLAGYNEQFF.

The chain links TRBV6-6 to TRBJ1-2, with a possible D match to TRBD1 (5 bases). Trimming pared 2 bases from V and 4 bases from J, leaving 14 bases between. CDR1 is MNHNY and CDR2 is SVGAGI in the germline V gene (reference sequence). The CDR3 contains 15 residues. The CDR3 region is CASSYGDVGLYGYTF. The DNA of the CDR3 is TGTGCCAGCAGTTACGGGGACGTCGGTCTCTATGGCTACACCTTC.

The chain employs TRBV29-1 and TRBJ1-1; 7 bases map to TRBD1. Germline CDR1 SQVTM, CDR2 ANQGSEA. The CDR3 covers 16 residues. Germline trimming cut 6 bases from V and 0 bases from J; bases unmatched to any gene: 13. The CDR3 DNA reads TGCAGCGTCCTGAGACAGGGAACCTCCATGAACACTGAAGCTTTCTTT. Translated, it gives CSVLRQGTSMNTEAFF.

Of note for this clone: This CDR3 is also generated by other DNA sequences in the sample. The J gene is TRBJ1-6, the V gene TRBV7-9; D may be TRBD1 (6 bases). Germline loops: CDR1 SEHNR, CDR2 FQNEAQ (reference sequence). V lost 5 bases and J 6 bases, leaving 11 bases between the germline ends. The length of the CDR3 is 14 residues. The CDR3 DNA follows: TGTGCCAGCAGCCTGGACAGCCTTAATTCACCCCTCCACTTT. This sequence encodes CASSLDSLNSPLHF.

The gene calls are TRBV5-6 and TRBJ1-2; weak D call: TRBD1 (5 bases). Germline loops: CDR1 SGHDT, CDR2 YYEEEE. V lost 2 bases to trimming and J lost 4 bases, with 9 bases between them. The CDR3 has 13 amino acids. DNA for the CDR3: TGTGCCAGCAGCTTCCCCGGGGGCTATGGCTACACCTTC. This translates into CASSFPGGYGYTF.

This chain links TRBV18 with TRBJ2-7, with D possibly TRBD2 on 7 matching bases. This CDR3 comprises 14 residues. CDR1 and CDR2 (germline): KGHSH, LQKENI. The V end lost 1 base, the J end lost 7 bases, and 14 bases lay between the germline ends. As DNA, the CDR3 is TGTGCCAGCTCACCACGGGAAGGGGGGGGAGAGCAGTACTTC. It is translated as CASSPREGGGEQYF.

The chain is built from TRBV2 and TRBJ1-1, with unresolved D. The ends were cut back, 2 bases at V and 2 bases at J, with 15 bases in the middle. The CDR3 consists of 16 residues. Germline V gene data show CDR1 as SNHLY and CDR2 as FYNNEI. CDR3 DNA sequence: TGTGCCAGCAGTGAATCCGGTTCGGAGCTTAACACTGAAGCTTTCTTT. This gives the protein CASSESGSELNTEAFF.

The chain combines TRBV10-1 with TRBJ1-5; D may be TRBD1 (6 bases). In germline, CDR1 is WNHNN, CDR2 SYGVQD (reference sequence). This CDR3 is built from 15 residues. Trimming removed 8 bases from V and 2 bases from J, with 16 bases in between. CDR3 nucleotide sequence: TGCGCCAGCGGGATAAGACAGGCAGGCAATCAGCCCCAGCATTTT. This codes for CASGIRQAGNQPQHF.

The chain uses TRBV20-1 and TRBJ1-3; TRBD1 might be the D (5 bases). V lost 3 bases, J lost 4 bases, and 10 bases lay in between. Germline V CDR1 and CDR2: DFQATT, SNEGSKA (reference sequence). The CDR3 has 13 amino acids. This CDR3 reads CSASRDPGNTIYF. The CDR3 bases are TGCAGTGCTAGTAGGGACCCAGGAAACACCATATATTTT.

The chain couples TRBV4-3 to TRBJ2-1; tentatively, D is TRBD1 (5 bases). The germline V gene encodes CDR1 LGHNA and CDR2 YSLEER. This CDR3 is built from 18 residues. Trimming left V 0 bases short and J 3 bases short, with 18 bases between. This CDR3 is CASSQESTLGVGYNEQFF. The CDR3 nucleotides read TGCGCCAGCAGCCAAGAATCAACCTTAGGGGTGGGCTACAATGAGCAGTTCTTC.

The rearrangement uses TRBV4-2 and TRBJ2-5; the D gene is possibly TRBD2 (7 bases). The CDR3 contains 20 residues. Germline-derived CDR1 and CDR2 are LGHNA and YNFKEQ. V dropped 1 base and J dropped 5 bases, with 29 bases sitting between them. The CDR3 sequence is CASSQVFGAGAISAVETQYF. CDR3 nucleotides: TGTGCCAGCAGCCAAGTTTTCGGGGCGGGGGCGATCTCGGCAGTGGAGACCCAGTACTTC.

CDR3 loop: CASSRTDPGRSYGYTF. The CDR3 DNA reads TGTGCCAGCAGCCGGACGGATCCGGGGAGGAGCTATGGCTACACCTTC. The chain employs TRBV3-1 (or the pseudogene TRBV3-2) and TRBJ1-2; D gene ambiguous. The CDR3 is made up of 16 amino acids. V was trimmed by 4 bases and J by 4 bases, leaving 19 bases between them. Germline V gene sequence: CDR1 LGHDT, CDR2 YNNKEL (reference sequence).

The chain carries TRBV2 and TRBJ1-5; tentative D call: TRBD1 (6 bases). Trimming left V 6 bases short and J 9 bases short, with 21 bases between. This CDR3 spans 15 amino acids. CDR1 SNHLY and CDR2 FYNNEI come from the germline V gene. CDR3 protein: CASRAGPGAEGPQHF. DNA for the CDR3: TGTGCCAGCAGGGCGGGCCCAGGGGCCGAGGGGCCCCAGCATTTT.

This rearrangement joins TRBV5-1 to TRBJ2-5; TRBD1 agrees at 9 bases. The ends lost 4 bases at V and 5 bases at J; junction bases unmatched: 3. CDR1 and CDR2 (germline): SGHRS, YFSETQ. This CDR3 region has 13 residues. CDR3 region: CASSPGTGETQYF. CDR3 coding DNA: TGCGCCAGCAGCCCCGGGACAGGGGAGACCCAGTACTTC.

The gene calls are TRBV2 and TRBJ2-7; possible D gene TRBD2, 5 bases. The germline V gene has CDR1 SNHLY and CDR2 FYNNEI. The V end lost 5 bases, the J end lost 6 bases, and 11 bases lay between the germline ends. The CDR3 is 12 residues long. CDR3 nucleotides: TGTGCCAGCAGTACTAGTCGCCTCGAGCAGTACTTC. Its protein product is CASSTSRLEQYF. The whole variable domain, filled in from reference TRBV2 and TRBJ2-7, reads EPEVTQTPSHQVTQMGQEVILRCVPISNHLYFYWYRQILGQKVEFLVSFYNNEISEKSEIFDDQFSVERPDGSNFTLKIRSTKLEDSAMYFCASSTSRLEQYFGPGTRLTVT.

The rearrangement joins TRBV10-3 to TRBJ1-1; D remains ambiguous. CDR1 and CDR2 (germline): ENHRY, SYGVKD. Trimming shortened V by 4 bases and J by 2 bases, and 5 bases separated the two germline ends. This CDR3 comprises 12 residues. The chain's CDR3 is CAISGGNTEAFF. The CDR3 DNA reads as TGTGCCATCAGTGGCGGTAACACTGAAGCTTTCTTT.

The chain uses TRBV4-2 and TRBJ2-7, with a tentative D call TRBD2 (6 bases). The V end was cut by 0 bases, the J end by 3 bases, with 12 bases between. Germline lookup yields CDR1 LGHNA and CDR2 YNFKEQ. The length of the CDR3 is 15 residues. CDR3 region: CASSQDLGGNYEQYF. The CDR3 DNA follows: TGTGCCAGCAGCCAAGATCTTGGGGGGAACTACGAGCAGTACTTC.

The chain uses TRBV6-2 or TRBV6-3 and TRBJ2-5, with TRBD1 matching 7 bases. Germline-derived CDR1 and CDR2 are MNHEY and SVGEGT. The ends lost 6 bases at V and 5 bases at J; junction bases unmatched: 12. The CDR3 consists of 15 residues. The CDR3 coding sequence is TGTGCCAGCAGCCAGGGGGACCGGGCGGCGGAGACCCAGTACTTC. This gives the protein CASSQGDRAAETQYF.

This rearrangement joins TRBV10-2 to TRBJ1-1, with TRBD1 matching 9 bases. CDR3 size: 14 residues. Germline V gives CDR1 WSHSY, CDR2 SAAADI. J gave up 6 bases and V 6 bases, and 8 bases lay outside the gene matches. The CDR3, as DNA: TGCGCCAGCAGAAGGGGACAGGGTAATGCTGAAGCTTTCTTT. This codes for CASRRGQGNAEAFF.

The CDR3 DNA follows: TGTGCCAGTGGGGAGAGACAGTATAATTCACCCCTCCACTTT. Its translation: CASGERQYNSPLHF. The chain employs TRBV6-5 and TRBJ1-6; tentative D call: TRBD1 (5 bases). Deletions cut 9 bases from V and 4 bases from J, with 13 bases between. This CDR3 has 14 residues. Germline V CDR1 and CDR2: MNHEY, SVGAGI.

In DNA, the CDR3 is TGTGCCAGCAGTTACTCCGCGGGACAGGGGAATGAAAAACTGTTTTTT. This encodes CASSYSAGQGNEKLFF. The rearrangement uses TRBV6-5 and TRBJ1-4; TRBD1 matches at 10 bases. Germline CDR1 reads MNHEY; CDR2 reads SVGAGI. This CDR3 has 16 amino acids. Trimming cost V 0 bases and J 5 bases; bases outside gene matches: 3.

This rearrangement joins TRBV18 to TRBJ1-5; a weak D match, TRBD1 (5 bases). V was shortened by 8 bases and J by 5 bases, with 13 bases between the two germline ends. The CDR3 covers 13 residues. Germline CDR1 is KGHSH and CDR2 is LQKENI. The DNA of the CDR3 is TGTGCCAGCCTCCTAGGGACGGATCAGCCCCAGCATTTT. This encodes CASLLGTDQPQHF. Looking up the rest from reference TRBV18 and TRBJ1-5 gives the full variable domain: NAGVMQNPRHLVRRRGQEARLRCSPMKGHSHVYWYRQLPEEGLKFMVYLQKENIIDESGMPKERFSAEFPKEGPSILRIQQVVRGDSAAYFCASLLGTDQPQHFGDGTRLSIL.

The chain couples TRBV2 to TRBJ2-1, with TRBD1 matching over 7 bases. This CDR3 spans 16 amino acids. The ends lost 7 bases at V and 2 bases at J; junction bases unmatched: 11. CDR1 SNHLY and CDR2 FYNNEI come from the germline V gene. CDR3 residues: CASMSGDREAYNEQFF. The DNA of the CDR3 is TGTGCCAGCATGAGTGGCGACAGGGAAGCCTACAATGAGCAGTTCTTC.

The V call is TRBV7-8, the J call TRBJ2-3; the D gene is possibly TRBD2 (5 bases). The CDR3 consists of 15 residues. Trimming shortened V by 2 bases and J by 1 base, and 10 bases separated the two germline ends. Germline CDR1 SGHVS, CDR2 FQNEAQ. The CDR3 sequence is CASSLSFGGTDTQYF. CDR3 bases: TGTGCCAGCAGCTTATCCTTCGGGGGCACAGATACGCAGTATTTT.

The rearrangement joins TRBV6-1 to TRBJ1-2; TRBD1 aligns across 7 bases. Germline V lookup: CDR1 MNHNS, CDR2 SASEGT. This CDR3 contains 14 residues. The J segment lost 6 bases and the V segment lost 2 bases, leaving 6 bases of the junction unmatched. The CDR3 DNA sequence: TGTGCCAGCAGTGAACGGACAGGTACCGATGGCTACACCTTC. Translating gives CASSERTGTDGYTF.

CDR3 protein: CASSPSEDTEAFF. The CDR3 DNA reads TGTGCCAGCTCACCATCGGAAGACACTGAAGCTTTCTTT. The rearrangement joins TRBV18 to TRBJ1-1, with unresolved D. The V gene lost 2 bases and the J gene lost 3 bases, with 7 bases spanning the gap. This CDR3 region has 13 residues. Germline loops: CDR1 KGHSH, CDR2 LQKENI.

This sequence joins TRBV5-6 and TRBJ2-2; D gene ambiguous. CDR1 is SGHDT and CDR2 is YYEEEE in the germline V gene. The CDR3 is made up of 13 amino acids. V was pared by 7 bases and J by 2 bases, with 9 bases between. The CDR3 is CASEDHNTGELFF. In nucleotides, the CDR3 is TGTGCCAGCGAGGACCATAACACCGGGGAGCTGTTTTTT.

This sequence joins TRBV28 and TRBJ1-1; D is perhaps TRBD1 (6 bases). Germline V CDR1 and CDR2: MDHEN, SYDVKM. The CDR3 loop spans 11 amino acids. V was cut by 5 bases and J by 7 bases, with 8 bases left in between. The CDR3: CASSGQIEAFF. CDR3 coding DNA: TGTGCCAGCAGTGGACAGATTGAAGCTTTCTTT.